This T cell receptor (beta chain) was identified during a study of OX40 agonist ivuxolimab in advanced cancers. Looking at the study overall: Participants, approximately 83% male, averaged roughly 59 years of age, ranging from about 20 to 80. The study, taken as a whole, reports: Antigen specificity of clonally expanded peripheral T cells was not established. Averaging showed that CD8+ T cells had more expanded clones than CD4+ did.

Notes on this clone: Its cognate antigen is unknown.

Germline assignment: CDR1 SGHKS and CDR2 YYEKEE (reference sequence). Trimming took 1 base from V and 5 from J; bases not matched to a gene: 8. This CDR3 has 15 residues. Here immunoSEQ multiplex PCR was the method, and the copy in TCRdb shows in-frame clones only, minus some. This sample has fewer than 80,000 clones; approximately 90% occur once, and the top ten carry roughly 14%. J is TRBJ2-7 and V is TRBV5-5, with 8 bases aligning to TRBD1. Here the sequenced sample was CD4+ or CD8+ T cells sorted from blood, taken in a trial of the OX40 agonist ivuxolimab. This sequence was found in an adult with an advanced solid tumor such as melanoma, head and neck, liver or kidney cancer. In nucleotides, the CDR3 is TGTGCCAGCAGCTTGTTATCAGGGGGCATAGACGAGCAGTACTTC. It translates to CASSLLSGGIDEQYF.